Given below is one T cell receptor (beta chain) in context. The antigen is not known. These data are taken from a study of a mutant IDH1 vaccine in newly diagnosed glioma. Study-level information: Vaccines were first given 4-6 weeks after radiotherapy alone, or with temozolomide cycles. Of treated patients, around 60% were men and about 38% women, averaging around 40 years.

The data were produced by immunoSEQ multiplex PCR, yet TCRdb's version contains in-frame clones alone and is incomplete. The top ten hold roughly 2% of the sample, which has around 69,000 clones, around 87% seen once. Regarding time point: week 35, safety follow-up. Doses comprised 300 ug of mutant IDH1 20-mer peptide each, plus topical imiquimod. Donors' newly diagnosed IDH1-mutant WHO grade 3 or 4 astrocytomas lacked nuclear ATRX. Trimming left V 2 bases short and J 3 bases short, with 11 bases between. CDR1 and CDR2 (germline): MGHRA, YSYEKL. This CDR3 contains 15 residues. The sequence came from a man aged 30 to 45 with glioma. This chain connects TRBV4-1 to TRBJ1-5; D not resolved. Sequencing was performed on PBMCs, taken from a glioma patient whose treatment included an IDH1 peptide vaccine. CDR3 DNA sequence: TGCGCCAGCAGCCAAATTGTAGGGTCCAATCAGCCCCAGCATTTT. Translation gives CASSQIVGSNQPQHF.